The T cell receptor beta chain under discussion was sequenced for a study of memory CD4+ T cells and cytomegalovirus serostatus (dated by TCRdb to between 2017 and 2020). With regard to the full study: The cohort comprised 33 healthy Belgian adults, 9 CMV seropositive and about 25 CMV seronegative. To replicate a published TCR-based CMV serostatus classifier, the study sequenced CD4+ memory TCRbeta repertoires from a Belgian cohort whose cytomegalovirus serostatus was known.

The CDR3 numbers 13 residues from cysteine through phenylalanine. This entry keeps only the CDR3 DNA: 39 bases, framed from base 1. V drops 0 bases and J drops 13 bases, leaving 12 bases in between. The germline V gene yields SNHLY for CDR1 and FYNNEI for CDR2. Study-wide findings and limitations: The results were read as suggesting that the CMV-associated TCR signature is, for the most part, present in the CD4+ memory repertoire. Only CD4+CD45RO+ memory cells were sequenced, in contrast to the original study, which included naive and memory CD4+ and CD8+ populations. Among the roughly 160 previously reported CMV-associated TCRbeta sequences, 67 showed up in the CD4+ memory repertoires, with each one found in between one and five individuals. On the Belgian cohort, the classifier based on the original framework reached a median bootstrapped AUC of approximately 0.95, with a 95% CI of 0.76-1.00. For CMV serostatus prediction, a median bootstrapped AUC of about 0.94 was reached with the original framework, and a median bootstrapped AUC of roughly 0.92 was reached with a US-trained random forest.

Genomic DNA was extracted from sorted cells with the Quick-DNA Microprep Kit. Amplification of TCRbeta DNA was done with the immunoSEQ hsTCRbeta kit, following the protocol from the manufacturer. TCRbeta libraries were sequenced on an Illumina MiSeq instrument. Per the authors' processing: Once out-of-frame sequences had been removed, about 2,000,000 distinct TCRbeta sequences were left, which works out to an average of approximately 63,000 per individual. Each individual was scored by the count of about 150 previously reported CMV-associated TCRbeta sequences and the total productive distinct TCRbeta count. A beta-binomial model was reimplemented in Python, and scikit-learn random forests with default parameters were trained on US cohort data. Classifier performance on the Belgian cohort was reported as the median AUC with percentile confidence intervals calculated over 10,000 bootstrap iterations. Entries here come from immuneACCESS through TCRdb and include only in-frame sequences with V and J called. Some clones fail to appear in such tables; in the studies checked, an unresolved V gene covers under half of the shortfall, and the cause of the remainder is unknown. V, J and clone size are taken as reported in that table, and D and trimming were inferred from the DNA itself. Present in this sample are about 48,000 clones, about three quarters of which were seen just once. The ten largest clones capture 0.6% to 0.95% of the sample.

With respect to this clone: What antigen it recognizes has not been identified. No quality values exist for individual bases; no much larger clone is one base distant.

Single viable CD3+CD4+CD8-CD45RO+ cells were sorted as memory CD4+ T cells on a FACSAria II. CMV serostatus was determined using a Roche Elecsys assay that detects serum IgG against CMV pp150, pp28, p38 and p52. After thawing, total CD4+ T cells were enriched by positive selection with CD4 magnetic microbeads. The samples came from a different study that was designed specifically to examine the CD4+ T cell memory repertoire. Following standard operating procedures, peripheral blood mononuclear cells were isolated and cryopreserved, while serum was kept at -80 degrees C. The staining relied on CD3-PerCP (BW264/56), CD4-APC (RPA-T4), CD45RO-PE (UCHT1) and CD8-Pacific Orange (3B5) antibodies, and Sytox blue was used to exclude non-viable cells.

The receptor was derived from an adult in good health and CMV-seronegative. The rearranged chain carries TRBV2 and TRBJ1-4; D gene: possibly TRBD1, on 5 matching bases. Sequenced material: memory CD4+ T cells from blood. The CDR3 loop reads CASSEAITGTLFF. The DNA sequence follows: TGTGCCAGCAGTGAAGCGATTACCGGGACACTGTTTTTT.